This T cell receptor (beta chain) is from a study of PD-1 blockade in classical Hodgkin lymphoma. Study-level background: Nivolumab dosing for patients was 3 mg/kg, administered intravenously every 2 weeks. The study, taken as a whole, reports: Patients newly diagnosed and complete responders had comparable baseline diversity.

Concerning this clone itself: Its target is unknown.

The CDR3 consists of 17 residues. Germline CDR1 is LGHNA and CDR2 is YSLEER. V lost 0 bases to trimming and J lost 1 base; unmatched junction nucleotides: 4. The repertoire was sequenced with immunoSEQ multiplex PCR; TCRdb's copy has only in-frame clones and lacks some. In the table there are around 45,000 clones, roughly 72% of which are singletons. After autologous stem cell transplantation all patients relapsed, and prior brentuximab vedotin exposure differed between cohorts. This sequence originates from a human donor with classical Hodgkin lymphoma. The material was peripheral blood mononuclear cells (PBMCs), obtained before the second cycle of nivolumab. V usage is TRBV4-3 and J usage is TRBJ2-7; 12 positions agree with TRBD2. CDR3 protein: CASSQDRTSGVSYEQYF. The DNA for the CDR3 is TGCGCCAGCAGCCAAGATAGGACTAGCGGGGTTTCCTACGAGCAGTACTTC.